Listed here is a single T cell receptor beta chain. The sample is drawn from a study of blood T cell repertoires in COVID-19. Study at large: Donors in the United States, Italy and Spain gave samples during acute or convalescent COVID-19. PBMCs, B-cell-depleted T cells, or T cells provided the cDNA or gDNA that made up the material.

The germline CDR1 and CDR2 sequences are MNHNS and SASEGT. The trim removed 2 bases at V and 9 bases at J, leaving 14 bases unmatched. CDR3 length: 18 residues. As originally analysed: Nucleated cell counts were estimated from reference gene primer amplification. Assay: immunoSEQ multiplex PCR; the TCRdb copy retains only in-frame clones and omits some. V, J and clone size were drawn from that table, and D and trimming were deduced from the DNA. The sample consists of about 280,000 clones, approximately 90% of them appearing once. This sequence originates from a man aged 40-49 years with acute or convalescent COVID-19. The chain combines TRBV6-1 with TRBJ1-6, with 9 positions matching TRBD1. The sample taken for sequencing was peripheral blood. CDR3 sequence: CASSEIGISGQGSSPLHF. The CDR3 DNA follows: TGTGCCAGCAGTGAAATAGGGATCTCGGGACAGGGAAGTTCACCCCTCCACTTT.